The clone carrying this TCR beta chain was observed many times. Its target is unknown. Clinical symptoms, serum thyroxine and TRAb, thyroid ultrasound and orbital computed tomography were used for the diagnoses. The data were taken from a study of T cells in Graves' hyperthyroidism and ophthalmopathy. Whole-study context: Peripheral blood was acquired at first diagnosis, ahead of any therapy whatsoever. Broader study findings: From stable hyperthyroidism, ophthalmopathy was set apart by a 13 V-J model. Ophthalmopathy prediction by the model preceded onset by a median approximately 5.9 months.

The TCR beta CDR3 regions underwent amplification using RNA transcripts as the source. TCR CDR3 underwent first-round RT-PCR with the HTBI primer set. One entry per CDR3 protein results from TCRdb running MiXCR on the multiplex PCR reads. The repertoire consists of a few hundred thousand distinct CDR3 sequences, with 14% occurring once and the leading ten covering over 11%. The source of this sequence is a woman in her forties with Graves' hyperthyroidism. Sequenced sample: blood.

CDR3 sequence (DNA): TGTGCCAGCAGCTTAGGGGGGACTAGTCTGGATACGCAGTATTTT. Translating it yields CASSLGGTSLDTQYF. The chain couples TRBV7-8 to TRBJ2-3; 8 bases align to TRBD2. Germline V gene lookup returns CDR1 SGHVS and CDR2 FQNEAQ. This CDR3 comprises 15 residues. V shed 1 base, J shed 6 bases, and the junction held 6 bases outside the gene matches.